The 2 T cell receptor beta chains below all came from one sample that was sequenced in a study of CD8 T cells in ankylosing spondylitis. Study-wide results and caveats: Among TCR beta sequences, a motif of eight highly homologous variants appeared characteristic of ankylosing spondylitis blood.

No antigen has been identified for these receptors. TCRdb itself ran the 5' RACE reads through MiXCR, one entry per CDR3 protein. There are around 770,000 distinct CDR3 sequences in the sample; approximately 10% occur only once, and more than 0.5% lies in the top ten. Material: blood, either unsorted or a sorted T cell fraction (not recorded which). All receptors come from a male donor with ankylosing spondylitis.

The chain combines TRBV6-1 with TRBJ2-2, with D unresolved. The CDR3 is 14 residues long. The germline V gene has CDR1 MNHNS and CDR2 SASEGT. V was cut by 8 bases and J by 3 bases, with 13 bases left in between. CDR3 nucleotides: TGTGCCAGCCAACTGCTCCCGGACACCGGGGAGCTGTTTTTT. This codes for CASQLLPDTGELFF.

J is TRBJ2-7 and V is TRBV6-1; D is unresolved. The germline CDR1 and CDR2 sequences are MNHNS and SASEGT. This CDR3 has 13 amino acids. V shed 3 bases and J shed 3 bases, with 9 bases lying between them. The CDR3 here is CASSDRALYEQYF. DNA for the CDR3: TGTGCCAGCAGTGATCGGGCTCTCTACGAGCAGTACTTC.